This TCR beta chain was identified during a study of cytomegalovirus exposure and HLA in healthy donors. Overall study context: Earlier results showed almost 120 million unique TCR beta sequences derived from roughly 180 million T cells.

Researchers ran the PCR with 60 Vbeta and 13 Jbeta primers. Only in-frame clones appear in the TCRdb table, and some are missing; sequencing was by immunoSEQ multiplex PCR. The table records approximately 260,000 clones, roughly 86% of them present only once. As concerns this clone: Within the sample, other DNA sequences also encode this same CDR3.

Looked up from germline, CDR1 is SGHAT and CDR2 is FQNNGV. The CDR3 is made up of 13 amino acids. Deletions cut 6 bases from V and 10 bases from J, with 15 bases between. This chain uses TRBV11-2 with TRBJ1-4; D possibly corresponds to TRBD1 (5 bases). Material: PBMCs. This TCR derives from a middle-aged woman in good health and CMV-seropositive. In DNA, the CDR3 is TGTGCCAGCAGACACCTCATGGGGGGAAAACTGTTTTTT. Protein sequence: CASRHLMGGKLFF.